Listed below are T cell receptor beta chains from one sample, sequenced in a study of blood T cells in healthy people across ages. TCRdb ran MiXCR on the 5' RACE reads and lists one entry per CDR3 protein. The profile shows about 1.4 million distinct CDR3 sequences, approximately 59% of them singletons. Sequenced: blood. The receptors here all came from a man between 18 and 35 years old in good health. Both conserved end residues are part of each CDR3. D genes are given only for firm matches. Clone size is given for some rows only: seen once, a few or many times, or a class if the clone is expanded.

>.|TRBJ1-2|15|TRBV9|.
TGTGCCAGCAGCGTAGTCGAGGGCGCCGGCTATGGCTACACCTTC
CASSVVEGAGYGYTF
>TRBD1|TRBJ2-2|17|TRBV6-1|.
TGTGCCAGTACATCGGGACAGGGGTCGAGTGGCACCGGGGAGCTGTTTTTT
CASTSGQGSSGTGELFF
>.|TRBJ1-3|12|TRBV12-3/TRBV12-4|.
TGTGCCAGCAGAGTGGGGGGAAACACCATATATTTT
CASRVGGNTIYF
>.|TRBJ2-7|15|TRBV6-5|few
TGTGCCAGCAGTGGTTCCGGGACGGCGACCTACGAGCAGTACTTC
CASSGSGTATYEQYF
>TRBD1|TRBJ2-2|17|TRBV3-1|.
TGTGCCAGCAGCCAAGATCATTCGACAGGGGACACCGGGGAGCTGTTTTTT
CASSQDHSTGDTGELFF
>.|TRBJ2-3|15|TRBV4-3|.
TGCGCCAGCAGCCAAGATTTTGGACGAACAGATACGCAGTATTTT
CASSQDFGRTDTQYF
>.|TRBJ1-2|12|TRBV29-1|.
TGCAGCGTTGAAGGACTGGGGTATGGCTACACCTTC
CSVEGLGYGYTF
>TRBD2|TRBJ2-1|15|TRBV6-6|.
TGTGCCAGCAGTTACGGCGGACTAGCGCGTAATGAGCAGTTCTTC
CASSYGGLARNEQFF
>.|TRBJ2-4|13|TRBV20-1|.
TGCAGTGCTGCCCCTAGCTACAAAGCGGAGCAGTACTTC
CSAAPSYKAEQYF
>TRBD2|TRBJ2-1|16|TRBV5-5|.
TGTGCCAGCAGTCTTACTAGCGGGGGGGCCCACAATGAGCAGTTCTTC
CASSLTSGGAHNEQFF
>.|TRBJ2-1|14|TRBV6-6|few
TGTGCCAGCAGTCACCAATACCAGGGTTCTGAGCAGTTCTTC
CASSHQYQGSEQFF
>TRBD1|TRBJ2-7|14|TRBV28|.
TGTGCCAGTTTCCCCAGGGGGTTATCCTACGAGCAGTACTTC
CASFPRGLSYEQYF
>.|TRBJ1-5|13|TRBV30|.
TGTGCCTGGAGTGATGATAGCAATCAGCCCCAGCATTTT
CAWSDDSNQPQHF
>TRBD1|TRBJ2-1|14|TRBV11-2|once
TGTGCCAGCAGCAAGGGACAGCATAACAATGAGCAGTTCTTC
CASSKGQHNNEQFF
>.|TRBJ2-7|15|TRBV5-1|.
TGCGCCAGCAGCTTGGGCGGGGGCCATTCCTACGAGCAGTACTTC
CASSLGGGHSYEQYF
>TRBD1|TRBJ2-7|11|TRBV30|.
TGTGCCTGGAAGGACAGGGAGGAGCAGTACTTC
CAWKDREEQYF
>TRBD1|TRBJ2-5|13|TRBV6-1|once
TGTGCCAGCAAAAGACAGGGCCAAGAGACCCAGTACTTC
CASKRQGQETQYF
>.|TRBJ2-1|10|TRBV20-1|few
TGCAGTGCTACGCGAAATGAGCAGTTCTTC
CSATRNEQFF
>.|TRBJ2-3|16|TRBV10-3|.
TGTGCCATCAGTGAGCAATGGCGGAGCAGCACAGATACGCAGTATTTT
CAISEQWRSSTDTQYF
>.|TRBJ1-2|17|TRBV27|few
TGTGCCAGCGTTATAGATCTAGGGCCAGGGTACTACTATGGCTACACCTTC
CASVIDLGPGYYYGYTF
>TRBD2|TRBJ2-6|21|TRBV28|.
TGTGCCAGCAGTTCCGGGTCCTTTAGCGGGGGCCCGAAGGTTTGGGCCAACGTCCTGACTTTC
CASSSGSFSGGPKVWANVLTF
>TRBD1|TRBJ2-5|14|TRBV7-7|.
TGTGCTAGCAGCGTGGGACAGGGGACCAATGAGCAGTACTTC
CASSVGQGTNEQYF
>.|TRBJ2-3|14|TRBV5-1|.
TGCGCCAGCAGCGTGGCCCTCGGTGCAGATACGCAGTATTTT
CASSVALGADTQYF